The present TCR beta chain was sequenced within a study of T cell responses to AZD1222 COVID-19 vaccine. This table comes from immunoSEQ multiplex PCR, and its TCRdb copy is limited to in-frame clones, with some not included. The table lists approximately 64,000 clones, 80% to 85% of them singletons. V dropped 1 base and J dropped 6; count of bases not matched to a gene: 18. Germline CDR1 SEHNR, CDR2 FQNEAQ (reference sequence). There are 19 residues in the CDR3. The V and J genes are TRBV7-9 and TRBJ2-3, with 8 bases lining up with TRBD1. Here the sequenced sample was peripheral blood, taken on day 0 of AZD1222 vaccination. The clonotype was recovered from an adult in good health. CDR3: CASSLGPWGQARHADTQYF. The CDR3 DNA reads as TGTGCCAGCAGCTTAGGGCCTTGGGGACAGGCCCGACATGCGGATACGCAGTATTTT.